One sample yielded the 20 T cell receptor beta chains listed below, sequenced in a study of T cell responses to AZD1222 COVID-19 vaccine. The method was immunoSEQ multiplex PCR; TCRdb's version includes in-frame clones alone and lacks a portion of them. The sample carries over 85,000 clones, 85% to 90% recorded once. The source material was peripheral blood, sampled 28 days after the second AZD1222 dose. The receptor source for this set is an adult who received the AZD1222 COVID-19 vaccine.

The chain links TRBV9 to TRBJ1-1; TRBD1 matches 11 bases. The germline V gene encodes CDR1 SGDLS and CDR2 YYNGEE. The CDR3 loop spans 16 amino acids. Germline trimming cut 4 bases from V and 1 base from J; bases unmatched to any gene: 6. This CDR3 is CASSPRTGGGNTEAFF. The DNA for the CDR3 is TGTGCCAGCAGCCCCCGGACAGGGGGCGGGAACACTGAAGCTTTCTTT.

The chain links TRBV5-1 to TRBJ1-4; D is unresolved. Germline loops: CDR1 SGHRS, CDR2 YFSETQ. With 4 bases removed from V and 0 bases from J, the gap between germline ends came to 10 bases. CDR3 length: 15 residues. The CDR3: CASSVSSSTNEKLFF. DNA of the CDR3: TGCGCCAGCAGCGTATCAAGTTCAACTAATGAAAAACTGTTTTTT.

The chain carries TRBV11-1 and TRBJ2-1; 11 bases line up with TRBD2. The junction had 11 bases not matched to a gene; V was cut back by 5 bases and J by 8 bases. The CDR3 spans 16 residues. The V gene's germline CDR1 is SGHAT and CDR2 FQDESV (reference sequence). The CDR3 region has the DNA TGTGCCAGCAGCCCTTTACTAGCGGGAGTTGGCGATGAGCAGTTCTTC. Protein: CASSPLLAGVGDEQFF.

The V and J genes are TRBV20-1 and TRBJ1-1, with 7 positions matching TRBD1. V lost 3 bases, J lost 5 bases, and 6 bases stayed unmatched. Germline V gene lookup returns CDR1 DFQATT and CDR2 SNEGSKA (reference sequence). This CDR3 is built from 13 residues. The CDR3: CSASPTGRTEAFF. The CDR3 bases are TGCAGTGCTAGTCCGACAGGGCGAACTGAAGCTTTCTTT.

Regarding this clone: The DNA is left out, because the CDR3 cannot be placed on it with certainty; the CDR3 is given as TCRdb lists it. The V call is TRBV21-1, the J call TRBJ2-1. TRBV21-1 is described as a pseudogene. The CDR3 contains 16 residues when both ends are counted. This CDR3 reads CASSKVGSGSYNEQFF.

The V gene is TRBV5-5, the J gene TRBJ2-3; TRBD1 agrees at 10 bases. This CDR3 has 14 residues. Germline trimming cut 4 bases from V and 6 bases from J; bases unmatched to any gene: 5. CDR1 is SGHKS and CDR2 is YYEKEE in the germline V gene (reference sequence). CDR3 amino acids: CASSPQDRGDTQYF. The CDR3, as DNA: TGTGCCAGCAGCCCGCAGGACAGGGGGGATACGCAGTATTTT. The variable domain in full, completed from reference TRBV5-5 and TRBJ2-3, reads DAGVTQSPTHLIKTRGQQVTLRCSPISGHKSVSWYQQVLGQGPQFIFQYYEKEERGRGNFPDRFSARQFPNYSSELNVNALLLGDSALYLCASSPQDRGDTQYFGPGTRLTVL.

The chain is built from TRBV6-5 and TRBJ2-5; possibly TRBD1 for D (6 bases). V dropped 5 bases and J dropped 7 bases, with 20 bases sitting between them. This CDR3 comprises 15 residues. Germline-derived CDR1 and CDR2 are MNHEY and SVGAGI. The DNA of the CDR3 is TGTGCCAGCAGTACCCCGGGCCCCAAAGGGGGGACCCAGTACTTC. This translates into CASSTPGPKGGTQYF.

The chain uses TRBV7-8 and TRBJ1-4, with 8 positions matching TRBD1. CDR1 SGHVS and CDR2 FQNEAQ come from the germline V gene. CDR3 size: 15 residues. J lost 8 bases, V lost 1 base, and 6 bases had no gene match. CDR3 protein: CASSLGLSGGEKLFF. CDR3 bases: TGTGCCAGCAGCTTAGGGTTGTCAGGGGGCGAAAAACTGTTTTTT. The complete variable domain, with remaining parts taken from reference TRBV7-8 and TRBJ1-4, reads GAGVSQSPRYKVAKRGQDVALRCDPISGHVSLFWYQQALGQGPEFLTYFQNEAQLDKSGLPSDRFFAERPEGSVSTLKIQRTQQEDSAVYLCASSLGLSGGEKLFFGSGTQLSVL.

The chain has TRBV7-3 and TRBJ1-1; D uncertain. The CDR3 has 13 amino acids. The V gene's germline CDR1 is SGHTA and CDR2 FQGTGA. V was cut by 5 bases and J by 1 base, with 8 bases left in between. Here the CDR3 DNA reads TGTGCCAGCAGCGCTCAGAAGAACACTGAAGCTTTCTTT. Residues: CASSAQKNTEAFF.

V and J are TRBV19 and TRBJ2-1; a weak D match, TRBD2 (6 bases). The V gene lost 5 bases and the J gene lost 5 bases, with 16 bases spanning the gap. CDR1 and CDR2 from the germline V gene are LNHDA and SQIVND (reference sequence). The CDR3 length is 15 residues. CDR3 in DNA: TGTGCCAGTAGTTCCCCGGGACTGGCCAACAATGAGCAGTTCTTC. Translating it yields CASSSPGLANNEQFF.

This CDR3 reads CASSEWDNSYEQYF. The CDR3, as DNA: TGTGCCAGCAGTGAATGGGACAACTCCTACGAGCAGTACTTC. V gene TRBV2 combines with J gene TRBJ2-7, with a weak D call TRBD1 (6 bases). CDR1 and CDR2 from the germline V gene are SNHLY and FYNNEI. There are 14 residues in the CDR3. V lost 2 bases and J 0 bases, leaving 8 bases between the germline ends. Full variable domain (rest looked up from reference TRBV2 and TRBJ2-7): EPEVTQTPSHQVTQMGQEVILRCVPISNHLYFYWYRQILGQKVEFLVSFYNNEISEKSEIFDDQFSVERPDGSNFTLKIRSTKLEDSAMYFCASSEWDNSYEQYFGPGTRLTVT.

The chain combines TRBV24-1 with TRBJ2-2; 7 bases align to TRBD1. CDR3 length equals 19 residues. Losses at the gene ends were 3 bases for V and 4 bases for J; bases not matched to a gene: 16. Germline CDR1 and CDR2: KGHDR and SFDVKD. The CDR3 DNA reads TGTGCCACCAGTGATGGTTCCGGGACAGTGAACTTCGGCACCGGGGAGCTGTTTTTT. It is translated as CATSDGSGTVNFGTGELFF.

The chain links TRBV7-2 to TRBJ2-7; D assignment may be TRBD1 or TRBD2 (5 bases each). CDR3 size: 15 residues. Germline values: CDR1 SGHTA, CDR2 FQGNSA. Trimming cost V 0 bases and J 3 bases, with 12 bases left between them. CDR3 nucleotides: TGTGCCAGCAGCTTAGCCAGGGACCGGGACTACGAGCAGTACTTC. Its translation: CASSLARDRDYEQYF.

The V and J genes are TRBV5-1 and TRBJ2-1; the match to TRBD2 covers 11 bases. The trim removed 0 bases at V and 8 bases at J, leaving 7 bases unmatched. There are 16 residues in the CDR3. The germline gives CDR1 SGHRS, CDR2 YFSETQ. In nucleotides, the CDR3 is TGCGCCAGCAGCTTGGGCTTAGCGGGAGGGCAGCATGAGCAGTTCTTC. This codes for CASSLGLAGGQHEQFF.

On this clone itself: One junction end does not reproduce the germline sequence, and a read error may be involved. The chain couples TRBV28 to TRBJ2-7, with a tentative D call TRBD1 (6 bases). CDR1 and CDR2 (germline): MDHEN, SYDVKM. This CDR3 region has 13 residues. The CDR3 here is CASSSLDRQKAHF. The CDR3, as DNA: TGTGCCAGCAGTTCCCTGGACAGACAAAAGGCGCACTTC.

In DNA, the CDR3 is TGCAGTTCGTTCACAGATACGCAGTATTTT. Translated, it gives CSSFTDTQYF. This chain connects TRBV20-1 to TRBJ2-3; D unresolved. Germline CDR1 is DFQATT and CDR2 is SNEGSKA (reference sequence). Trimming shortened V by 8 bases and J by 2 bases, and 5 bases separated the two germline ends. The CDR3 is 10 amino acids.

The genes are TRBV4-1 and TRBJ2-7, with 8 bases identical to TRBD1. The CDR3 runs 15 residues. Trimming removed 1 base from V and 7 bases from J; junction bases left unmatched: 9. Germline CDR1 reads MGHRA; CDR2 reads YSYEKL. The CDR3 sequence is CASSQGGRGHGEQYF. The CDR3 coding sequence is TGCGCCAGCAGCCAAGGAGGCAGGGGGCATGGGGAGCAGTACTTC.

V and J are TRBV19 and TRBJ1-5; a possible D gene is TRBD1 (6 bases). The germline gives CDR1 LNHDA, CDR2 SQIVND (reference sequence). There are 15 residues in the CDR3. V gave up 7 bases and J gave up 9 bases, with 22 bases separating them. The CDR3 sequence is CASTTTSGGRPPQHF. Here the CDR3 DNA reads TGTGCCAGTACCACGACGTCGGGGGGCAGGCCGCCCCAGCATTTT.

V usage is TRBV9 and J usage is TRBJ2-3; D possibly corresponds to TRBD1 (6 bases). This CDR3 is 12 amino acids long. Between the trimmed V and J ends, which lost 4 bases and 7 bases, there was a span of 10 bases. Germline V gene data show CDR1 as SGDLS and CDR2 as YYNGEE. CDR3 sequence (DNA): TGTGCCAGCAGCAAACAGGGATATACGCAGTATTTT. As protein: CASSKQGYTQYF.

The V gene is TRBV7-7, the J gene TRBJ2-1; no firm D call. Germline CDR1 SSHAT, CDR2 FNYEAQ (reference sequence). This CDR3 has 13 residues. Trimming shortened V by 3 bases and J by 13 bases, and 16 bases separated the two germline ends. The CDR3 loop reads CASSLDGSLEQFF. CDR3 bases: TGTGCCAGCAGCTTGGACGGGTCTCTAGAACAGTTCTTC.